These 21 T cell receptor beta chains were sequenced from one sample in a study of radiotherapy plus CTLA-4 blockade in lung cancer. Profiling relied on immunoSEQ multiplex PCR, and the TCRdb table lists in-frame clones only, not all of them. The sample shows 81,000 or so clones, about 80% of them seen only once. Material: peripheral blood, obtained from a patient treated with radiotherapy plus ipilimumab. The receptors shown here come from a human donor with non-small cell lung cancer that progressed on radiotherapy plus ipilimumab.

This clone has a handful of counts. This same CDR3 is encoded by further DNA sequences in the sample. This rearrangement joins TRBV7-9 to TRBJ2-2; no definite D call. Trimming pared 3 bases from V and 1 base from J, leaving 0 bases between. Germline CDR1 and CDR2: SEHNR and FQNEAQ (reference sequence). This CDR3 spans 12 amino acids. CDR3 coding DNA: TGTGCCAGCAGCTTGAACACCGGGGAGCTGTTTTTT. Protein: CASSLNTGELFF.

Of note for this clone: Mismatch with germline at one junction end may stem from a read error. The gene calls are TRBV15 and TRBJ1-5; possibly TRBD1 for D (5 bases). The CDR3 extends over 12 amino acids. Germline assignment: CDR1 LNHNV and CDR2 YYDKDF (reference sequence). CDR3 region: CATSREDHGTFF. The CDR3 DNA follows: TGTGCCACCAGCAGAGAAGATCACGGGACCTTTTTC. Using reference TRBV15 and TRBJ1-5 for the parts outside the CDR3, the full variable domain is DAMVIQNPRYQVTQFGKPVTLSCSQTLNHNVMYWYQQKSSQAPKLLFHYYDKDFNNEADTPDNFQSRRPNTSFCFLDIRSPGLGDTAMYLCATSREDHGTFFGDGTRLSIL.

The chain employs TRBV27 and TRBJ2-1, with TRBD2 matching over 12 bases. The V and J ends lost 10 bases and 6 bases, in that order; junction bases with no gene match: 10. This CDR3 has 15 amino acids. Germline CDR1 reads MNHEY; CDR2 reads SMNVEV (reference sequence). This CDR3 reads CATQRLAGAGNEQFF. CDR3 nucleotides: TGTGCCACTCAACGACTAGCGGGAGCGGGCAATGAGCAGTTCTTC.

This clone appeared a few times. This chain links TRBV27 with TRBJ2-2; D not certain. The V and J ends lost 4 bases and 7 bases respectively, with 7 bases between them. CDR3 size: 12 residues. Germline CDR1 MNHEY, CDR2 SMNVEV (reference sequence). The CDR3 sequence is CASSYVGGELFF. The DNA of the CDR3 is TGTGCCAGCAGTTACGTAGGCGGGGAGCTGTTTTTT.

The chain couples TRBV9 to TRBJ2-3; 7 positions match TRBD2. Germline CDR1 and CDR2: SGDLS and YYNGEE. V trimming: 4 bases; J trimming: 4 bases; junction bases outside the gene matches: 6. The CDR3 contains 14 residues. The CDR3 nucleotides are TGTGCCAGCAGCCCCAGGGACTATTCAGATACGCAGTATTTT. Protein sequence: CASSPRDYSDTQYF.

The chain couples TRBV5-4 to TRBJ1-2; D unresolved. The CDR3 loop spans 15 amino acids. With 2 bases removed from V and 2 bases from J, the gap between germline ends came to 13 bases. CDR1 is SGHNT and CDR2 is YYREEE in the germline V gene (reference sequence). The DNA for the CDR3 is TGTGCCAGCAGCTTACCCGTCACCCCCAACTATGGCTACACCTTC. This sequence encodes CASSLPVTPNYGYTF.

The chain combines TRBV25-1 with TRBJ2-3; no firm D call. Deletions cut 6 bases from V and 1 base from J, with 11 bases between. The CDR3 sequence is 14 residues long. Germline assignment: CDR1 MGHDK and CDR2 SYGVNS. CDR3 protein: CASSLDGRTDTQYF. The CDR3 nucleotides read TGTGCCAGCAGCCTGGACGGGCGCACAGATACGCAGTATTTT.

This chain links TRBV7-2 with TRBJ1-5; D is possibly TRBD1 (5 bases). The CDR3 loop spans 15 amino acids. Germline lookup yields CDR1 SGHTA and CDR2 FQGNSA. Trimming shortened V by 0 bases and J by 4 bases, and 10 bases separated the two germline ends. Written as DNA, the CDR3 is TGTGCCAGCAGCTTAGCTGGGACGTCGAATCAGCCCCAGCATTTT. Residues: CASSLAGTSNQPQHF. Based on the CDR3 plus reference TRBV7-2 and TRBJ1-5, the full variable domain is GAGVSQSPSNKVTEKGKDVELRCDPISGHTALYWYRQSLGQGLEFLIYFQGNSAPDKSGLPSDRFSAERTGGSVSTLTIQRTQQEDSAVYLCASSLAGTSNQPQHFGDGTRLSIL.

The chain uses TRBV4-1 and TRBJ2-5; tentative D call: TRBD1 (6 bases). V shed 1 base and J shed 3 bases, with 12 bases lying between them. CDR1 and CDR2 from the germline V gene are MGHRA and YSYEKL. CDR3 size: 15 residues. The CDR3 coding sequence is TGCGCCAGCAGCCAAGGCTTCCCAGGGGAAGAGACCCAGTACTTC. Amino acids: CASSQGFPGEETQYF.

The CDR3 sequence is CASSFTGRGSGANVLTF. The CDR3 DNA reads as TGTGCCAGCAGTTTCACAGGACGGGGCTCTGGGGCCAACGTCCTGACTTTC. The chain employs TRBV7-2 and TRBJ2-6; D is possibly TRBD1 or TRBD2 (5 bases each). The germline CDR1 and CDR2 sequences are SGHTA and FQGNSA. Trimming removed 6 bases from V and 0 bases from J, with 15 bases in between. The CDR3 loop spans 17 amino acids.

The chain employs TRBV11-3 and TRBJ2-7, with D perhaps given as TRBD1 or TRBD2 (5 bases each). This CDR3 spans 13 amino acids. In germline, CDR1 is SGHNT, CDR2 YENEEA. Between the trimmed V and J ends, which lost 2 bases and 3 bases, there was a span of 8 bases. The CDR3 nucleotides are TGTGCCAGCAGCTTATTTGGGGGCTACGAGCAGTACTTC. Protein: CASSLFGGYEQYF. Combining the CDR3 with reference TRBV11-3 and TRBJ2-7 gives the whole variable domain EAGVVQSPRYKIIEKKQPVAFWCNPISGHNTLYWYLQNLGQGPELLIRYENEEAVDDSQLPKDRFSAERLKGVDSTLKIQPAELGDSAVYLCASSLFGGYEQYFGPGTRLTVT.

The V call is TRBV30, the J call TRBJ2-2, with 9 positions matching TRBD1. Per the germline V gene, CDR1 is GTSNPN and CDR2 is SVGIG (reference sequence). CDR3 length: 15 residues. V lost 1 base and J lost 5; bases outside the gene matches: 5. The CDR3 nucleotides are TGTGCCTGGAGTGACGGGGACAGGGTTACCGGGGAGCTGTTTTTT. Its protein is CAWSDGDRVTGELFF.

The chain uses TRBV27 and TRBJ2-5; no firm D call. The ends were cut back, 3 bases at V and 4 bases at J, with 6 bases in the middle. CDR1 is MNHEY and CDR2 is SMNVEV in the germline V gene (reference sequence). The CDR3 is 12 residues long. The CDR3 DNA reads TGTGCCAGCAGTTTTTCGGGAGAGACCCAGTACTTC. Translating it yields CASSFSGETQYF.

The V and J genes are TRBV9 and TRBJ1-5, with no clear D. CDR3 length: 15 residues. CDR1 and CDR2 (germline): SGDLS, YYNGEE. V gave up 4 bases and J gave up 5 bases, with 16 bases separating them. CDR3 DNA sequence: TGTGCCAGCAGCCGGCTCGGGGAGGGTGATCAGCCCCAGCATTTT. Protein sequence: CASSRLGEGDQPQHF.

V and J are TRBV5-1 and TRBJ2-7; D unclear. This CDR3 region has 11 residues. Trimming stripped 6 bases from V and 2 bases from J, with 6 bases between. Germline CDR1 SGHRS, CDR2 YFSETQ. The CDR3, as DNA: TGCGCCAGCAAATCAGCCTACGAGCAGTACTTC. This codes for CASKSAYEQYF.

The V gene is TRBV7-3, the J gene TRBJ2-2; 7 nucleotides line up with TRBD1. This CDR3 has 13 residues. Germline CDR1 and CDR2: SGHTA and FQGTGA. With 9 bases clipped from V and 4 bases from J, the junction kept 5 bases outside the gene matches. CDR3 bases: TGTGCCAGTTCGGACAGGTTCACCGGGGAGCTGTTTTTT. It codes for CASSDRFTGELFF.

The chain is built from TRBV5-4 and TRBJ1-1; D is possibly TRBD1 (6 bases). The CDR3 length is 16 residues. Trimming left V 0 bases short and J 0 bases short, with 12 bases between. Per the germline V gene, CDR1 is SGHNT and CDR2 is YYREEE (reference sequence). Here the CDR3 reads CASSLALGQMNTEAFF. The CDR3 region has the DNA TGTGCCAGCAGCTTGGCCTTAGGACAGATGAACACTGAAGCTTTCTTT.

The V call is TRBV7-9, the J call TRBJ2-1; 10 nucleotides line up with TRBD1. J gave up 5 bases and V 8 bases, and 9 bases lay outside the gene matches. In germline, CDR1 is SEHNR, CDR2 FQNEAQ (reference sequence). The CDR3 totals 15 residues. The CDR3, as DNA: TGTGCCAGCGATGGAACCGGGACAGGGGACAATGAGCAGTTCTTC. Translating it yields CASDGTGTGDNEQFF. Drawing the rest from reference TRBV7-9 and TRBJ2-1, the complete variable domain is DTGVSQNPRHKITKRGQNVTFRCDPISEHNRLYWYRQTLGQGPEFLTYFQNEAQLEKSRLLSDRFSAERPKGSFSTLEIQRTEQGDSAMYLCASDGTGTGDNEQFFGPGTRLTVL.

The V and J genes are TRBV9 and TRBJ2-5; a possible D gene is TRBD2 (6 bases). CDR3 length: 15 residues. Germline CDR1 and CDR2: SGDLS and YYNGEE. Deletions cut 0 bases from V and 5 bases from J, with 14 bases between. CDR3 sequence (DNA): TGTGCCAGCAGCGTAGGACTGGAGGGGCTGGAGACCCAGTACTTC. Encoded protein: CASSVGLEGLETQYF. The whole variable domain, remainder taken from reference TRBV9 and TRBJ2-5, is DSGVTQTPKHLITATGQRVTLRCSPRSGDLSVYWYQQSLDQGLQFLIQYYNGEERAKGNILERFSAQQFPDLHSELNLSSLELGDSALYFCASSVGLEGLETQYFGPGTRLLVL.

V usage is TRBV11-2 and J usage is TRBJ2-3; 7 nucleotides agree with TRBD2. CDR3 length equals 15 residues. The J segment lost 4 bases and the V segment lost 5 bases, leaving 9 bases of the junction unmatched. Germline V CDR1 and CDR2: SGHAT, FQNNGV. The CDR3 sequence is CASSIQTSRSDTQYF. The CDR3 DNA follows: TGTGCCAGCAGCATACAGACTAGCCGTTCAGATACGCAGTATTTT.

The table lists this clone with a few counts. The rearrangement joins TRBV9 to TRBJ2-3; D is undetermined. The CDR3 consists of 12 residues. Trimming pared 3 bases from V and 5 bases from J, leaving 7 bases between. The germline V gene encodes CDR1 SGDLS and CDR2 YYNGEE. The CDR3 spells CASSESGDTQYF. In nucleotides, the CDR3 is TGTGCCAGCAGCGAAAGTGGAGATACGCAGTATTTT.